The 24 T cell receptor beta chains below all came from one sample that was sequenced in a study of T cell responses to AZD1222 COVID-19 vaccine. Measured with immunoSEQ multiplex PCR; TCRdb has only the in-frame clones, and not every one. The sample consists of 65,000 to 85,000 clones, about 88% of them appearing once. The source was peripheral blood, collected on day 0 of AZD1222 vaccination. Receptors originate from an adult in good health.

The chain employs TRBV19 and TRBJ2-2; D uncertain. There are 17 residues in the CDR3. Germline V CDR1 and CDR2: LNHDA, SQIVND (reference sequence). Trimming took off 3 bases at V and 1 base at J, with 15 bases between the two ends. The CDR3: CASSMGRPDGNTGELFF. The CDR3 DNA reads TGTGCCAGTAGTATGGGTCGGCCGGACGGGAACACCGGGGAGCTGTTTTTT.

This clone came up a few times. V and J are TRBV13 and TRBJ1-3; 8 nucleotides match TRBD1. In germline, CDR1 is PRHDT, CDR2 FYEKMQ (reference sequence). V lost 1 base, J lost 0 bases, and 5 bases stayed unmatched. The CDR3 has 17 amino acids. CDR3 DNA: TGTGCCAGCAGCTTAGAGCAGGGGGCCGCCTCTGGAAACACCATATATTTT. Protein sequence: CASSLEQGAASGNTIYF.

This chain uses TRBV11-1 with TRBJ2-3; 10 bases fit TRBD2. J lost 3 bases, V lost 1 base, and 4 bases had no gene match. Germline values: CDR1 SGHAT, CDR2 FQDESV (reference sequence). The CDR3 loop spans 16 amino acids. CDR3 sequence: CASSLGTSGVTDTQYF. CDR3 coding DNA: TGTGCCAGCAGCTTAGGAACTAGCGGGGTAACAGATACGCAGTATTTT.

The chain employs TRBV19 and TRBJ2-3, with TRBD2 matching 7 bases. CDR3 length equals 15 residues. V lost 4 bases to trimming and J lost 6 bases; unmatched junction nucleotides: 10. Looked up from germline, CDR1 is LNHDA and CDR2 is SQIVND (reference sequence). DNA for the CDR3: TGTGCCAGTAGTACGATGACGGGGGGTGACGATACGCAGTATTTT. This codes for CASSTMTGGDDTQYF.

This clone was seen once. The genes are TRBV18 and TRBJ1-1, with 7 bases identical to TRBD1. The CDR3 runs to 18 residues. V shed 2 bases and J 1 base; nucleotides not matched to a gene: 13. The germline CDR1 and CDR2 sequences are KGHSH and LQKENI. CDR3 region: CASSPLAQQGPSNTEAFF. CDR3 coding DNA: TGTGCCAGCTCACCATTAGCCCAACAGGGGCCATCGAACACTGAAGCTTTCTTT.

The chain couples TRBV4-2 to TRBJ2-5; the match to TRBD2 covers 7 bases. CDR3 length equals 14 residues. Per the germline V gene, CDR1 is LGHNA and CDR2 is YNFKEQ. V trimming: 5 bases; J trimming: 2 bases; junction bases outside the gene matches: 5. CDR3 protein: CASSTAGHQETQYF. As DNA, the CDR3 is TGTGCCAGCAGCACAGCGGGGCATCAAGAGACCCAGTACTTC.

This chain joins TRBV29-1 and TRBJ2-3; perhaps D is TRBD1 or TRBD2 (5 bases each). Germline lookup yields CDR1 SQVTM and CDR2 ANQGSEA. V shed 6 bases and J shed 1 base, with 17 bases lying between them. The CDR3 has 15 residues. The CDR3 loop reads CSVAGFGGGTDTQYF. For the CDR3, the DNA is TGCAGCGTGGCAGGCTTTGGGGGTGGCACAGATACGCAGTATTTT.

This rearrangement joins TRBV5-5 to TRBJ1-5; D is perhaps TRBD1 (6 bases). Germline V gene data show CDR1 as SGHKS and CDR2 as YYEKEE (reference sequence). V lost 2 bases and J lost 0, with 9 bases in between. The CDR3 runs to 15 residues. CDR3 residues: CASSFGQSSNQPQHF. The CDR3 DNA is TGTGCCAGCAGCTTCGGACAGAGTAGCAATCAGCCCCAGCATTTT.

The chain has TRBV19 and TRBJ1-2; no reliable D call. The germline V gene has CDR1 LNHDA and CDR2 SQIVND (reference sequence). The CDR3 has 11 residues. V was cut by 8 bases and J by 2 bases, with 6 bases left in between. CDR3 sequence reads: CASGLNYGYTF. CDR3 sequence (DNA): TGTGCCAGTGGGCTAAACTATGGCTACACCTTC.

The rearrangement links TRBV3-1 (or the pseudogene TRBV3-2) to TRBJ2-2; the D gene is possibly TRBD1 (5 bases). The germline V gene has CDR1 LGHDT and CDR2 YNNKEL (reference sequence). V lost 0 bases, J lost 4 bases, and 12 bases lay in between. This CDR3 has 16 residues. The CDR3 region is CASSQDGAGLTGELFF. CDR3 bases: TGTGCCAGCAGCCAAGATGGAGCAGGGCTCACCGGGGAGCTGTTTTTT.

CDR3: CASSSYRTLSNQPQHF. As DNA, the CDR3 is TGTGCCAGCAGCTCCTACAGGACACTTAGCAATCAGCCCCAGCATTTT. The rearrangement joins TRBV7-3 to TRBJ1-5; maybe TRBD1 (5 bases). V was cut by 4 bases and J by 0 bases, with 13 bases left in between. The germline CDR1 and CDR2 sequences are SGHTA and FQGTGA. The CDR3 has 16 amino acids.

V usage is TRBV4-3 and J usage is TRBJ2-7; D is undetermined. In germline, CDR1 is LGHNA, CDR2 YSLEER. The ends were cut back, 2 bases at V and 6 bases at J, with 11 bases in the middle. CDR3 length equals 13 residues. CDR3 residues: CASSQTPGFEQYF. The DNA for the CDR3 is TGCGCCAGCAGCCAAACCCCCGGCTTCGAGCAGTACTTC.

The chain carries TRBV10-3 and TRBJ2-7, with D hard to call. The ends were cut back, 7 bases at V and 4 bases at J, with 11 bases in the middle. The CDR3 has 12 residues. Germline V gene sequence: CDR1 ENHRY, CDR2 SYGVKD. CDR3 region: CAIKTGQYEQYF. DNA of the CDR3: TGTGCCATCAAGACGGGCCAATACGAGCAGTACTTC.

This clone was seen only a few times. The CDR3 spells CASSPTASNEQFF. The CDR3 bases are TGTGCCAGTAGTCCTACGGCTAGCAATGAGCAGTTCTTC. This sequence joins TRBV19 and TRBJ2-1; no clear D gene. V was clipped by 5 bases and J by 6 bases, with 11 bases between them. This CDR3 is 13 amino acids long. The germline V gene encodes CDR1 LNHDA and CDR2 SQIVND (reference sequence).

The genes are TRBV11-3 and TRBJ2-1; no clear D gene. Per germline, CDR1 SGHNT and CDR2 YENEEA. The ends were cut back, 5 bases at V and 8 bases at J, with 16 bases in the middle. The CDR3 totals 14 residues. CDR3 bases: TGTGCCAGCAGCACCTCGGCCGCCGGGCATGAGCAGTTCTTC. Translated: CASSTSAAGHEQFF.

The chain recombines TRBV25-1 with TRBJ1-2, with D possibly being TRBD1 (5 bases). The V gene's germline CDR1 is MGHDK and CDR2 SYGVNS. This CDR3 has 13 amino acids. V lost 0 bases, J lost 8 bases, and 10 bases lay in between. This chain's CDR3 is CASSEYFREGYTF. The CDR3, as DNA: TGTGCCAGCAGTGAATATTTCAGGGAGGGCTACACCTTC.

The gene calls are TRBV4-1 and TRBJ2-5; TRBD2 agrees at 15 bases. The germline V gene has CDR1 MGHRA and CDR2 YSYEKL. V lost 1 base to trimming and J lost 5 bases; unmatched junction nucleotides: 14. The CDR3 runs 20 residues. The CDR3 nucleotides are TGCGCCAGCAGCCAAGCTCCGGGACTAGCGGGGGGTCGGTTCGCGGAGACCCAGTACTTC. Translated, it gives CASSQAPGLAGGRFAETQYF.

The chain is built from TRBV4-3 and TRBJ1-1; D not resolved. From germline, CDR1 is LGHNA and CDR2 YSLEER. The CDR3 covers 16 residues. V was trimmed by 0 bases and J by 3 bases, leaving 14 bases between them. The CDR3 sequence: CASSQDLEAPYTEAFF. CDR3 nucleotides: TGCGCCAGCAGCCAAGATCTGGAGGCGCCCTACACTGAAGCTTTCTTT.

Details on this clone: A junction boundary mismatches the germline segment, possibly from a read error. The CDR3 sequence is CASTLVWEPLHF. CDR3 DNA: TGTGCCAGCACCTTGGTTTGGGAACCCCTCCACTTT. The chain uses TRBV5-8 and TRBJ1-6; D gene unclear. Germline V CDR1 and CDR2: SGHTS, YDEGEE. The CDR3 is made up of 12 amino acids.

The chain has TRBV7-2 and TRBJ1-2, with D possibly matching TRBD1 (5 bases). Looked up from germline, CDR1 is SGHTA and CDR2 is FQGNSA. CDR3 length: 14 amino acids. The V gene lost 5 bases and the J gene lost 3 bases, with 13 bases spanning the gap. CDR3 region: CASSRAGIDYGYTF. CDR3 in DNA: TGTGCCAGCAGCAGGGCAGGGATAGACTATGGCTACACCTTC.

The V and J genes are TRBV29-1 and TRBJ1-3; D is unclear. The CDR3 length is 13 residues. Germline V lookup: CDR1 SQVTM, CDR2 ANQGSEA. V dropped 3 bases and J dropped 4 bases, with 10 bases sitting between them. The CDR3 bases are TGCAGCGTTGATATGGGTACCGGAAACACCATATATTTT. It is translated as CSVDMGTGNTIYF. The full variable domain, completed using reference TRBV29-1 and TRBJ1-3, is SAVISQKPSRDICQRGTSLTIQCQVDSQVTMMFWYRQQPGQSLTLIATANQGSEATYESGFVIDKFPISRPNLTFSTLTVSNMSPEDSSIYLCSVDMGTGNTIYFGEGSWLTVV.

This chain connects TRBV7-2 to TRBJ1-6; 7 bases are shared with TRBD1. The germline CDR1 and CDR2 sequences are SGHTA and FQGNSA. The length of the CDR3 is 14 residues. V shed 8 bases and J 9 bases; nucleotides not matched to a gene: 10. The CDR3 sequence: CASGKGGGSSPLHF. CDR3 nucleotides: TGTGCCAGCGGCAAAGGGGGCGGAAGTTCACCCCTCCACTTT.

The V call is TRBV6-5, the J call TRBJ1-1; D not resolved. CDR3 length: 14 amino acids. Germline CDR1 MNHEY, CDR2 SVGAGI. V was trimmed by 0 bases and J by 1 base, leaving 6 bases between them. The chain's CDR3 is CASSYSYRNTEAFF. The CDR3, as DNA: TGTGCCAGCAGTTACTCGTACAGGAACACTGAAGCTTTCTTT.

CDR3 sequence: CASSHGPTYEQYF. The CDR3 bases are TGTGCCAGCAGCCACGGTCCGACCTACGAGCAGTACTTC. This chain uses TRBV9 with TRBJ2-7; D gene ambiguous. This CDR3 spans 13 amino acids. Germline loops: CDR1 SGDLS, CDR2 YYNGEE. V lost 4 bases and J lost 2, with 10 bases in between. Full variable domain (rest looked up from reference TRBV9 and TRBJ2-7): DSGVTQTPKHLITATGQRVTLRCSPRSGDLSVYWYQQSLDQGLQFLIQYYNGEERAKGNILERFSAQQFPDLHSELNLSSLELGDSALYFCASSHGPTYEQYFGPGTRLTVT.